This section outlines one T cell receptor (beta chain) sequence together with its context. Its antigen is still unknown. Sequenced by immunoSEQ multiplex PCR; TCRdb stores in-frame clones only, minus some. Of 90,000 to 150,000 clones in the sample, 70% to 85% were seen once. This specimen belongs to a study of T cell responses to AZD1222 COVID-19 vaccine. Study-level results: Repertoire sampling occurred only after the peak T cell response. There were vaccine-associated CD4 TCRs across spike, dominant at 160-218 and 743-854. With two AZD1222 doses given, Spike-specific TCR breadth and depth both rose. Donors in the cohort were predominantly white British and more often female, and clonal diversity was possibly underestimated.

Germline V lookup: CDR1 MDHEN, CDR2 SYDVKM. V was clipped by 7 bases and J by 4 bases, with 10 bases between them. The length of the CDR3 is 12 residues. The sample in question was peripheral blood, obtained on day 0 of AZD1222 vaccination. This TCR was sampled from an adult in good health. The chain recombines TRBV28 with TRBJ1-2; the D is unclear. CDR3 sequence: CASMRGSYGYTF. CDR3 coding DNA: TGTGCCAGCATGCGCGGGTCCTATGGCTACACCTTC.